The 15 T cell receptor beta chains presented below share a single source sample, sequenced in a study of control samples from healthy donors and cancer patients. Generated by immunoSEQ multiplex PCR, the TCRdb table keeps only in-frame clones and is missing some. The table lists 45,000 to 60,000 clones, around 94% of them singletons, with approximately 4.3% in the top ten. Sequenced input: blood. The receptors were gathered from a man aged 30 to 39 in good health.

The chain carries TRBV5-4 and TRBJ2-7; TRBD2 is a possible D gene (5 bases). The CDR3 length is 14 residues. Germline-derived CDR1 and CDR2 are SGHNT and YYREEE (reference sequence). V was trimmed by 4 bases and J by 6 bases, leaving 17 bases between them. CDR3 amino acids: CASSRYSPRGEQYF. CDR3 coding DNA: TGTGCCAGCAGCCGTTATTCTCCTCGGGGCGAGCAGTACTTC.

The chain carries TRBV3-1 (or the pseudogene TRBV3-2) and TRBJ1-1, with D perhaps TRBD1 (5 bases). Deletions cut 4 bases from V and 5 bases from J, with 11 bases between. The germline gives CDR1 LGHDT, CDR2 YNNKEL (reference sequence). This CDR3 region has 13 residues. The CDR3 is CASSLGPMTEAFF. The CDR3 nucleotides read TGTGCCAGCAGCCTGGGACCCATGACTGAAGCTTTCTTT.

The rearrangement joins TRBV6-4 to TRBJ2-3; 14 bases match TRBD2. Germline V gene data show CDR1 as MRHNA and CDR2 as SNTAGT. Trimming took 0 bases from V and 4 from J; bases not matched to a gene: 0. The CDR3 spans 16 residues. The CDR3 reads CASSDSTSGGADTQYF. CDR3 DNA: TGTGCCAGCAGTGACTCGACTAGCGGGGGGGCAGATACGCAGTATTTT.

The chain employs TRBV29-1 and TRBJ1-1; tentatively, D is TRBD1 (5 bases). Germline CDR1 and CDR2: SQVTM and ANQGSEA. The CDR3 has 11 amino acids. In nucleotides, the CDR3 is TGCAGTATGACAGCGAACACTGAAGCTTTCTTT. As protein: CSMTANTEAFF.

The chain links TRBV28 to TRBJ1-3; a weak D match, TRBD1 (5 bases). From germline, CDR1 is MDHEN and CDR2 SYDVKM. This CDR3 is built from 15 residues. V shed 8 bases and J shed 0 bases, with 14 bases lying between them. CDR3 residues: CASYGGVSSGNTIYF. CDR3 nucleotide sequence: TGTGCCAGCTATGGAGGGGTCAGCTCTGGAAACACCATATATTTT.

V and J are TRBV30 and TRBJ1-5; D is unresolved. Per the germline V gene, CDR1 is GTSNPN and CDR2 is SVGIG (reference sequence). The V gene lost 0 bases and the J gene lost 1 base, with 7 bases spanning the gap. This CDR3 contains 14 residues. This CDR3 reads CAWSVLMSNQPQHF. CDR3 coding DNA: TGTGCCTGGAGTGTCCTAATGAGCAATCAGCCCCAGCATTTT.

The genes are TRBV9 and TRBJ1-3, with D tentatively TRBD1 (6 bases). This CDR3 has 15 amino acids. Looked up from germline, CDR1 is SGDLS and CDR2 is YYNGEE. Between the trimmed V and J ends, which lost 1 base and 2 bases, there was a span of 10 bases. CDR3 in DNA: TGTGCCAGCAGCGTACAGGGGAATGCTGGAAACACCATATATTTT. The encoded protein is CASSVQGNAGNTIYF.

This chain links TRBV3-1 (or the pseudogene TRBV3-2) with TRBJ1-3, with 8 bases that match TRBD1. Germline CDR1 and CDR2: LGHDT and YNNKEL (reference sequence). CDR3 length equals 16 residues. The V gene end was trimmed by 1 base and the J gene end by 4 bases; junction bases not matched to a gene: 6. CDR3 sequence (DNA): TGTGCCAGCAGCCAAGCCTTCGGGACAGGCGGAAACACCATATATTTT. This translates into CASSQAFGTGGNTIYF.

Of note for this clone: The CDR3 does not close with the conserved phenylalanine or tryptophan, likely indicating a read error. The DNA is left out, because the CDR3 cannot be placed on it with certainty; the CDR3 is given as TCRdb lists it. This chain uses TRBV7-9 with TRBJ1-1. The CDR3 is 11 residues long, counting both termini. Germline V CDR1 and CDR2: SEHNR, FQNEAQ (reference sequence). CDR3 sequence reads: CASSLGKAWES.

The chain combines TRBV27 with TRBJ1-2; 8 bases map to TRBD1. The CDR3 sequence is 14 residues long. With 6 bases clipped from V and 5 bases from J, the junction kept 8 bases outside the gene matches. The germline V gene encodes CDR1 MNHEY and CDR2 SMNVEV (reference sequence). CDR3 DNA: TGTGCCAGCAGGGGAACAGGGGGAGGTTATGGCTACACCTTC. Translated: CASRGTGGGYGYTF.

V and J are TRBV7-6 and TRBJ2-3, with TRBD2 matching over 8 bases. The trim removed 4 bases at V and 0 bases at J, leaving 3 bases unmatched. Germline V gene lookup returns CDR1 SGHVS and CDR2 FNYEAQ. The CDR3 is made up of 15 amino acids. In DNA, the CDR3 is TGTGCCAGCAGCTCTAGCGGGTCTAGCACAGATACGCAGTATTTT. It codes for CASSSSGSSTDTQYF.

The chain has TRBV19 and TRBJ1-5; 8 nucleotides agree with TRBD1. The CDR3 covers 18 residues. Trimming cost V 4 bases and J 0 bases; bases outside gene matches: 11. CDR1 and CDR2 from the germline V gene are LNHDA and SQIVND (reference sequence). CDR3 nucleotide sequence: TGTGCCAGTAGTAGTGTTTGGCAGGGGGCAGTTAGCAATCAGCCCCAGCATTTT. This codes for CASSSVWQGAVSNQPQHF. Combining the CDR3 with reference TRBV19 and TRBJ1-5 gives the whole variable domain DGGITQSPKYLFRKEGQNVTLSCEQNLNHDAMYWYRQDPGQGLRLIYYSQIVNDFQKGDIAEGYSVSREKKESFPLTVTSAQKNPTAFYLCASSSVWQGAVSNQPQHFGDGTRLSIL.

CDR3 loop: CASSIDRSNNYGYTF. The CDR3 DNA reads as TGTGCCAGCAGCATTGACAGATCAAATAACTATGGCTACACCTTC. This sequence joins TRBV7-2 and TRBJ1-2; D perhaps matches TRBD1 (5 bases). The CDR3 spans 15 residues. With 5 bases removed from V and 1 base from J, the gap between germline ends came to 14 bases. The germline gives CDR1 SGHTA, CDR2 FQGNSA.

V usage is TRBV2 and J usage is TRBJ1-4; D not certain. This CDR3 has 15 amino acids. CDR1 is SNHLY, CDR2 FYNNEI, per germline. Trimming cost V 6 bases and J 7 bases, with 18 bases left between them. The CDR3 bases are TGTGCCAGCAGCGCCGGGCTGCGCTCGGGTGAAAAACTGTTTTTT. It specifies CASSAGLRSGEKLFF.

This rearrangement joins TRBV7-9 to TRBJ1-2; D gene ambiguous. Deletions cut 3 bases from V and 8 bases from J, with 10 bases between. This CDR3 region has 12 residues. CDR1 SEHNR and CDR2 FQNEAQ come from the germline V gene (reference sequence). This CDR3 is CASSFGELGYTF. As DNA, the CDR3 is TGTGCCAGCAGCTTCGGGGAATTGGGCTACACCTTC.